The table lists the clone carrying this T cell receptor (beta chain) with a count of one. Antigen unknown. One base away lies a much larger clone, so this may be a sequencing read error. Amplification of TCR alpha and beta CDR3 regions from RNA used iRepertoire nested multiplex PCR. Input was 100-400 ng of tissue mRNA or PBMC total RNA. TCRdb analysed the multiplex PCR reads with MiXCR anew, one entry per CDR3 protein. This table has fewer than 200,000 distinct CDR3 sequences, around 40% appearing once. The sample comes from a study of glioma-infiltrating T cells. Study-wide points: Tissue-blood divergence was below expectation in non-neoplastic patients, above in gliomas. CDR3 overlap between tissue and blood was very small.

This TCR derives from a human donor with low-grade glioma or glioblastoma, undergoing nonglioma brain surgery, or in good health (not recorded which). Sequencing used glioma tissue, nonneoplastic brain tissue, or PBMCs (not recorded which).

The CDR3 region is CSAHFSGRGYEQFF. Here the CDR3 DNA reads TGCAGTGCTCACTTTAGCGGGAGGGGGTATGAGCAGTTCTTC. The chain has TRBV20-1 and TRBJ2-1, with 11 bases identical to TRBD2. The CDR3 loop spans 14 amino acids. Per the germline V gene, CDR1 is DFQATT and CDR2 is SNEGSKA (reference sequence). V lost 5 bases to trimming and J lost 8 bases; unmatched junction nucleotides: 8.